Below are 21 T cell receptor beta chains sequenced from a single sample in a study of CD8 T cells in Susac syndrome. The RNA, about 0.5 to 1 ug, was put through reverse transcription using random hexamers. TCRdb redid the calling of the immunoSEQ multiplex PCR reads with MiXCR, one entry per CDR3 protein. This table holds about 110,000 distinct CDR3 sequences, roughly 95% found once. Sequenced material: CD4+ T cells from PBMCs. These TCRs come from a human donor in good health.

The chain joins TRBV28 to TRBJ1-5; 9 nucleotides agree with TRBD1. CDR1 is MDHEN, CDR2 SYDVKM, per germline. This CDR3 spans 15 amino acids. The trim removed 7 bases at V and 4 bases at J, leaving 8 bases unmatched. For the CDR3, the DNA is TGTGCCAGCACCTCTCCAGGACAGGGGAATCAGCCCCAGCATTTT. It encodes CASTSPGQGNQPQHF.

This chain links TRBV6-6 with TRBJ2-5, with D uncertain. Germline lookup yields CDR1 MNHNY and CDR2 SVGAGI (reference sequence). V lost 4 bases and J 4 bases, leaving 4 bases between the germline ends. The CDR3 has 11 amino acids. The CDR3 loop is CASSFAETQYF. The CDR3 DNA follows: TGTGCCAGCAGTTTCGCAGAGACCCAGTACTTC.

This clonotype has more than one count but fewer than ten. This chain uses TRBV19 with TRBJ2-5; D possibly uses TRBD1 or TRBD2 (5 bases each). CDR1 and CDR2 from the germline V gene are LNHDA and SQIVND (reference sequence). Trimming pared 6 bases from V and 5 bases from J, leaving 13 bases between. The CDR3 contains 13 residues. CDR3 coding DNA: TGTGCCAGTAGCCCCGGGACGCAGGAGACCCAGTACTTC. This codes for CASSPGTQETQYF. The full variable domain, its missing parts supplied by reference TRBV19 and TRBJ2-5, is DGGITQSPKYLFRKEGQNVTLSCEQNLNHDAMYWYRQDPGQGLRLIYYSQIVNDFQKGDIAEGYSVSREKKESFPLTVTSAQKNPTAFYLCASSPGTQETQYFGPGTRLLVL.

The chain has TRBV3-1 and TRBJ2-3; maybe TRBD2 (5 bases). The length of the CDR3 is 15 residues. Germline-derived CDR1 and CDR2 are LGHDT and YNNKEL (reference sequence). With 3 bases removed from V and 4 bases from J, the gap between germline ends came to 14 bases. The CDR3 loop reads CASSQGRAVADTQYF. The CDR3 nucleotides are TGTGCCAGCAGCCAGGGGAGAGCTGTGGCAGATACGCAGTATTTT.

CDR3 nucleotides: TGTGCCAGCAGCTTGGTCTCCACGAAAGAGACCCAGTACTTC. It translates to CASSLVSTKETQYF. This rearrangement joins TRBV5-4 to TRBJ2-5, with no clear D. CDR3 length: 14 residues. The germline V gene has CDR1 SGHNT and CDR2 YYREEE (reference sequence). Trimming removed 0 bases at V and 3 bases at J, with 9 bases between. Full variable domain (outside the CDR3, taken from reference TRBV5-4 and TRBJ2-5): ETGVTQSPTHLIKTRGQQVTLRCSSQSGHNTVSWYQQALGQGPQFIFQYYREEENGRGNFPPRFSGLQFPNYSSELNVNALELDDSALYLCASSLVSTKETQYFGPGTRLLVL.

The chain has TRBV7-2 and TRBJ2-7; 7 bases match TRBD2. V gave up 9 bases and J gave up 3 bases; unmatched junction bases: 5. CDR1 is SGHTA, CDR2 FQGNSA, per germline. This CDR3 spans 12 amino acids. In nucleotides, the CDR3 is TGTGCCAGTGCCGCGGGAGTCTACGAGCAGTACTTC. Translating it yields CASAAGVYEQYF. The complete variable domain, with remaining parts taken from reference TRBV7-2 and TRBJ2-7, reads GAGVSQSPSNKVTEKGKDVELRCDPISGHTALYWYRQSLGQGLEFLIYFQGNSAPDKSGLPSDRFSAERTGGSVSTLTIQRTQQEDSAVYLCASAAGVYEQYFGPGTRLTVT.

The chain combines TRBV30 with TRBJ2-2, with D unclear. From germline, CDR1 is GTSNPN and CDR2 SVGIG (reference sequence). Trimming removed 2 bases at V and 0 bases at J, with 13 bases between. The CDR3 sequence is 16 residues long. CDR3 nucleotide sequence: TGTGCCTGGAGTACTCGGCTTACCGCGAACACCGGGGAGCTGTTTTTT. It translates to CAWSTRLTANTGELFF.

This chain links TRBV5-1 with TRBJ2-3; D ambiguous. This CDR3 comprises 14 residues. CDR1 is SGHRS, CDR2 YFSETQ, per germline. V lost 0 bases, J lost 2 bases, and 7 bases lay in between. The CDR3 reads CASSLGGPTDTQYF. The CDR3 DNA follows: TGCGCCAGCAGCTTGGGGGGTCCCACAGATACGCAGTATTTT.

In nucleotides, the CDR3 is TGCAGCGTTGGGGGACAGGGGTTGTACGAGCAGTACTTC. Residues: CSVGGQGLYEQYF. The rearrangement links TRBV29-1 to TRBJ2-7; 10 nucleotides line up with TRBD1. The CDR3 is 13 amino acids. Germline V gene sequence: CDR1 SQVTM, CDR2 ANQGSEA. V shed 4 bases and J 4 bases; nucleotides not matched to a gene: 4.

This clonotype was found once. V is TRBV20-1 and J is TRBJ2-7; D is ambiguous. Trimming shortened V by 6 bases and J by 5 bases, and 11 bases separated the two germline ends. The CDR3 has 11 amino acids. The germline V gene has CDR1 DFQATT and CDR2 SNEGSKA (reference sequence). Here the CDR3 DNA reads TGCAGTGCCCCACAACTGAACGAGCAGTACTTC. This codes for CSAPQLNEQYF.

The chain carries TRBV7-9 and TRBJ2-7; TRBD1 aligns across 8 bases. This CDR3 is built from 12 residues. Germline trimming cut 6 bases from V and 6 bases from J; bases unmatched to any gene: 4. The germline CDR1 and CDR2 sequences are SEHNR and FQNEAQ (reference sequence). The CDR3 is CASRTQGGEQYF. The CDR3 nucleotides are TGTGCCAGCAGAACACAGGGGGGCGAGCAGTACTTC.

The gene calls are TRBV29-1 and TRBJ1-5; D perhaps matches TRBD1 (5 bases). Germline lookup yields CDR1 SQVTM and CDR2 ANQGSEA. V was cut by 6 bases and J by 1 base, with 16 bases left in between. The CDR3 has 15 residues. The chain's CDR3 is CSVKLERGSNQPQHF. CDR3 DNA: TGCAGCGTCAAGCTCGAAAGGGGAAGCAATCAGCCCCAGCATTTT. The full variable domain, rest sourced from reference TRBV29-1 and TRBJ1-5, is SAVISQKPSRDICQRGTSLTIQCQVDSQVTMMFWYRQQPGQSLTLIATANQGSEATYESGFVIDKFPISRPNLTFSTLTVSNMSPEDSSIYLCSVKLERGSNQPQHFGDGTRLSIL.

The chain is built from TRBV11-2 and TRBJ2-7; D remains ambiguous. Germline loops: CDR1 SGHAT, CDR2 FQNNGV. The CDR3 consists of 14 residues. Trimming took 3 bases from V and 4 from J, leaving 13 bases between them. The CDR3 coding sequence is TGTGCCAGCAGCTTCGACCTACGGCGTTACGAGCAGTACTTC. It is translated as CASSFDLRRYEQYF.

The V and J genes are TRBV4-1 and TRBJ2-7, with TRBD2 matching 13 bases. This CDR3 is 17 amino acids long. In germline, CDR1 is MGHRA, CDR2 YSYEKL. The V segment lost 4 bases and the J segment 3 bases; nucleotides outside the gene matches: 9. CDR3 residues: CASSLSGTSGDNYEQYF. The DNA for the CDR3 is TGCGCCAGCAGCCTCTCCGGGACTAGCGGGGACAACTACGAGCAGTACTTC.

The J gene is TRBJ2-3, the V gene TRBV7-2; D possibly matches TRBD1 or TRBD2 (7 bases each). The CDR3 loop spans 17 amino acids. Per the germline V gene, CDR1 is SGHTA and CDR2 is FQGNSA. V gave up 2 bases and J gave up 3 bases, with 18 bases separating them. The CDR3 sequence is CASSLQGGAKKTDTQYF. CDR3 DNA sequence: TGTGCCAGCAGCTTACAGGGGGGGGCCAAGAAAACAGATACGCAGTATTTT.

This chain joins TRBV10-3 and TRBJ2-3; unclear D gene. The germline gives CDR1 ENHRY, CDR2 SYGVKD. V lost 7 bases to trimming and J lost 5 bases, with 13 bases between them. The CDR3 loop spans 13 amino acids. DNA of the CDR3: TGTGCCATCACTAAGGCGGTAGGAGATACGCAGTATTTT. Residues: CAITKAVGDTQYF.

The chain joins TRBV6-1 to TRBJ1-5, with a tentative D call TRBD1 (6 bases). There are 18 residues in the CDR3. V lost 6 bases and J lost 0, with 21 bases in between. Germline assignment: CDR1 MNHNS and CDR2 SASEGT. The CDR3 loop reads CASSQAVTGVYSNQPQHF. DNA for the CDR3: TGTGCCAGCAGCCAAGCGGTGACAGGAGTCTATAGCAATCAGCCCCAGCATTTT.

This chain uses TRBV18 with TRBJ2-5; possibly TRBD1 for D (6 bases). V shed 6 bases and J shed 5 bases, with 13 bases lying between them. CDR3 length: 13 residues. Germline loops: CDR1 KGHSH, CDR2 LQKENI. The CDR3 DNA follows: TGTGCCAGCTCGCCCACAGGGTCGGAGACCCAGTACTTC. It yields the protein CASSPTGSETQYF.

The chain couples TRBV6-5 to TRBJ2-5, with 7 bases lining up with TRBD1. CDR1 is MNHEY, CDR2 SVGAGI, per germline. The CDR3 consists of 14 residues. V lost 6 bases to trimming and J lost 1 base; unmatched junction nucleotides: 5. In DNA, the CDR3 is TGTGCCAGCAGGCCCGACAGGGTCCAAGAGACCCAGTACTTC. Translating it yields CASRPDRVQETQYF.

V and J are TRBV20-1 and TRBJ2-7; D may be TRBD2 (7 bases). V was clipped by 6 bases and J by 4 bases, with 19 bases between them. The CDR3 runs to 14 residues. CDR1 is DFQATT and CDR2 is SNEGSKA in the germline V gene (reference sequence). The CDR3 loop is CSAALRGGGYEQYF. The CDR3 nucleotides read TGCAGTGCCGCGCTCAGGGGCGGGGGTTACGAGCAGTACTTC.

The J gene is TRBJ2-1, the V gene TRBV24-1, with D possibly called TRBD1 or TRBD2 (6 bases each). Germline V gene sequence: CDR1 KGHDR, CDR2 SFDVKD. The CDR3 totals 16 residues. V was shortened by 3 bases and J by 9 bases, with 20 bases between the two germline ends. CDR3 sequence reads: CATSDRGGAGLGEQFF. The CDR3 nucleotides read TGTGCCACCAGTGATAGAGGGGGAGCGGGCCTTGGTGAGCAGTTCTTC.